The 14 T cell receptor beta chains below all came from one sample that was sequenced in a study of blood T cell repertoires in COVID-19. The table came from immunoSEQ multiplex PCR; TCRdb's copy has only in-frame clones and leaves some out. Of about 120,000 clones in the sample, 76% were seen once. The sequencing input was peripheral blood. The receptors stem from a woman of 80 years or more with acute or convalescent COVID-19.

In regard to this clone: Different DNA sequences within this sample yield the same CDR3. The chain is built from TRBV5-4 and TRBJ1-3; D not certain. The V and J ends lost 1 base and 0 bases respectively, with 5 bases between them. This CDR3 spans 14 amino acids. The V gene's germline CDR1 is SGHNT and CDR2 YYREEE (reference sequence). DNA for the CDR3: TGTGCCAGCAGCTTGACTGGCTCTGGAAACACCATATATTTT. Its protein product is CASSLTGSGNTIYF.

The J gene is TRBJ1-2, the V gene TRBV5-1; no clear D. Germline CDR1 SGHRS, CDR2 YFSETQ. The CDR3 is 14 amino acids. Trimming took 3 bases from V and 6 from J, leaving 15 bases between them. CDR3 residues: CASSSQGRSDGYTF. CDR3 sequence (DNA): TGCGCCAGCAGCTCCCAAGGGAGGTCGGATGGCTACACCTTC.

The J gene is TRBJ2-2, the V gene TRBV5-1, with D uncertain. The CDR3 is 14 residues long. V was clipped by 0 bases and J by 5 bases, with 8 bases between them. The germline V gene has CDR1 SGHRS and CDR2 YFSETQ. CDR3 bases: TGCGCCAGCAGCTTGGGTCCAGTGACCGGGGAGCTGTTTTTT. Its translation: CASSLGPVTGELFF. Based on the CDR3 plus reference TRBV5-1 and TRBJ2-2, the full variable domain is KAGVTQTPRYLIKTRGQQVTLSCSPISGHRSVSWYQQTPGQGLQFLFEYFSETQRNKGNFPGRFSGRQFSNSRSEMNVSTLELGDSALYLCASSLGPVTGELFFGEGSRLTVL.

The J gene is TRBJ1-1, the V gene TRBV6-5, with TRBD1 identical over 8 bases. CDR1 is MNHEY, CDR2 SVGAGI, per germline. With V trimmed by 9 bases and J by 5 bases, 8 bases remained unmatched. The CDR3 length is 13 residues. As DNA, the CDR3 is TGTGCCAGTCCGACAGGGGTGGGGACTGAAGCTTTCTTT. Translation: CASPTGVGTEAFF.

This clone was picked up a small number of times. V and J are TRBV2 and TRBJ1-2; 9 bases match TRBD1. Unmatched junction bases numbered 6, after V lost 6 bases and J lost 4 bases. CDR3 length equals 14 residues. The germline CDR1 and CDR2 sequences are SNHLY and FYNNEI. The CDR3 nucleotides are TGTGCCAGCAGCGACAGGGGGATGTCCTATGGCTACACCTTC. Translated: CASSDRGMSYGYTF.

This chain links TRBV21-1 with TRBJ1-2. TRBV21-1 is recorded as a pseudogene. The length of the CDR3 is 13 residues. The CDR3 coding sequence is TGTGCCGAAACAGGTCCGGGGGACTATGGCTACACCTTC. Translating gives CAETGPGDYGYTF.

The chain links TRBV9 to TRBJ1-4, with TRBD1 matching 7 bases. Trimming took 4 bases from V and 7 from J; bases not matched to a gene: 10. Germline V lookup: CDR1 SGDLS, CDR2 YYNGEE. The CDR3 consists of 15 residues. The CDR3 spells CASSIGQDPSEKLFF. The CDR3 coding sequence is TGTGCCAGCAGCATCGGACAGGACCCTAGTGAAAAACTGTTTTTT. The complete variable domain, with remaining parts taken from reference TRBV9 and TRBJ1-4, reads DSGVTQTPKHLITATGQRVTLRCSPRSGDLSVYWYQQSLDQGLQFLIQYYNGEERAKGNILERFSAQQFPDLHSELNLSSLELGDSALYFCASSIGQDPSEKLFFGSGTQLSVL.

This clone was detected a few times. The chain recombines TRBV5-4 with TRBJ2-7; tentative D call: TRBD1 (6 bases). The CDR3 totals 12 residues. V dropped 1 base and J dropped 4 bases, with 6 bases sitting between them. The germline V gene has CDR1 SGHNT and CDR2 YYREEE (reference sequence). This CDR3 is CASSLQGYEQYF. The CDR3 region has the DNA TGTGCCAGCAGCTTGCAGGGGTACGAGCAGTACTTC.

The CDR3 loop is CASSKTGTEETQYF. The CDR3 DNA follows: TGTGCCAGCAGTAAAACCGGGACAGAAGAGACCCAGTACTTC. This chain joins TRBV28 and TRBJ2-5; 7 bases line up with TRBD1. Germline CDR1 and CDR2: MDHEN and SYDVKM. The CDR3 spans 14 residues. The V and J ends lost 5 bases and 3 bases, in that order; junction bases with no gene match: 6.

This clone was detected once. The gene calls are TRBV6-5 and TRBJ2-7; weak D call: TRBD2 (5 bases). Germline CDR1 MNHEY, CDR2 SVGAGI. Between the trimmed V and J ends, which lost 0 bases and 2 bases, there was a span of 11 bases. This CDR3 is 15 amino acids long. CDR3 sequence: CASSYSSLAAYEQYF. In DNA, the CDR3 is TGTGCCAGCAGTTACTCTTCCCTAGCCGCCTACGAGCAGTACTTC.

The chain is built from TRBV19 and TRBJ2-5; 9 bases map to TRBD1. This CDR3 region has 14 residues. V lost 5 bases to trimming and J lost 7 bases; unmatched junction nucleotides: 8. Germline CDR1 is LNHDA and CDR2 is SQIVND (reference sequence). CDR3 nucleotides: TGTGCCAGTAGTTTCCGGACAGGGGACGTGACCCAGTACTTC. Translated: CASSFRTGDVTQYF.

The chain uses TRBV7-9 and TRBJ2-7, with D unclear. This CDR3 has 14 residues. Germline-derived CDR1 and CDR2 are SEHNR and FQNEAQ (reference sequence). V was shortened by 1 base and J by 3 bases, with 10 bases between the two germline ends. CDR3 in amino acids: CASSLDLSIYEQYF. Written as DNA, the CDR3 is TGTGCCAGCAGCTTAGACTTATCAATCTACGAGCAGTACTTC.

V and J are TRBV2 and TRBJ2-7, with D possibly being TRBD2 (5 bases). The ends were cut back, 2 bases at V and 4 bases at J, with 21 bases in the middle. Per germline, CDR1 SNHLY and CDR2 FYNNEI. This CDR3 comprises 17 residues. The chain's CDR3 is CASSERVVGANLYEQYF. In nucleotides, the CDR3 is TGTGCCAGCAGTGAACGAGTTGTGGGAGCGAACCTTTACGAGCAGTACTTC.

The rearrangement joins TRBV6-6 to TRBJ2-7, with TRBD2 as a possible D gene (5 bases). Germline CDR1 reads MNHNY; CDR2 reads SVGAGI (reference sequence). The V gene lost 0 bases and the J gene lost 3 bases, with 12 bases spanning the gap. The CDR3 runs 15 residues. CDR3 nucleotides: TGTGCCAGCAGTTACTCGATACTAGGGTTCTACGAGCAGTACTTC. Its protein product is CASSYSILGFYEQYF.